The 23 T cell receptor beta chains listed next were all sequenced from one sample in a study of regulatory T cells in long-lasting Graves disease. Regarding time point: persistent/refractory GD, antithyroid drugs over 5 years with positive TRAb. TCR sequences were obtained from RNA taken from PBMCs. CDR3-region Arm-PCR and iRepertoire HTBI primers produced the TCR beta libraries. TCRdb independently ran MiXCR on the multiplex PCR reads; one entry per CDR3 protein. The data hold roughly 360,000 distinct CDR3 sequences, with 20% to 25% observed a single time. The starting material was peripheral blood mononuclear cells (PBMCs), obtained when the disease was refractory, from a patient treated with antithyroid drugs. All receptors come from a woman aged 40 to 50 with Graves disease.

The sample holds many counts of this clonotype. The gene calls are TRBV7-2 and TRBJ1-2; maybe TRBD1 (6 bases). The CDR3 contains 17 residues. Germline V CDR1 and CDR2: SGHTA, FQGNSA. Trimming left V 1 base short and J 2 bases short, with 17 bases between. CDR3 sequence reads: CASSLEQLTGYNYGYTF. CDR3 bases: TGTGCCAGCAGCTTAGAACAATTAACAGGGTACAACTATGGCTACACCTTC.

The V gene is TRBV19, the J gene TRBJ1-1, with 7 positions matching TRBD1. Germline CDR1 is LNHDA and CDR2 is SQIVND (reference sequence). This CDR3 is 15 amino acids long. Trimming at V came to 3 bases and at J to 6 bases, leaving 10 bases not matched to a gene. CDR3 sequence: CASSIFATGSAEAFF. The CDR3, as DNA: TGTGCCAGTAGTATTTTCGCGACAGGGAGCGCTGAAGCTTTCTTT.

This chain joins TRBV28 and TRBJ2-7, with 7 bases fitting TRBD2. V shed 6 bases, J shed 2 bases, and the junction held 10 bases outside the gene matches. Germline assignment: CDR1 MDHEN and CDR2 SYDVKM. The CDR3 runs to 15 residues. CDR3 nucleotides: TGTGCCAGCAGCCAAGCCGCTAGCGGTGCCTACGAGCAGTACTTC. The encoded protein is CASSQAASGAYEQYF.

This clonotype was recorded at least ten times. The chain is built from TRBV28 and TRBJ1-4; tentative D call: TRBD1 (5 bases). The V gene's germline CDR1 is MDHEN and CDR2 SYDVKM. The CDR3 has 19 residues. The V end lost 4 bases, the J end lost 3 bases, and 24 bases lay between the germline ends. CDR3 coding DNA: TGTGCCAGCAGTTGGACGTTGTGGCCTAACCTAGGGGCTAATGAAAAACTGTTTTTT. This translates into CASSWTLWPNLGANEKLFF. The variable domain in full, completed from reference TRBV28 and TRBJ1-4, reads DVKVTQSSRYLVKRTGEKVFLECVQDMDHENMFWYRQDPGLGLRLIYFSYDVKMKEKGDIPEGYSVSREKKERFSLILESASTNQTSMYLCASSWTLWPNLGANEKLFFGSGTQLSVL.

This clonotype was counted between two and nine times. The chain combines TRBV10-3 with TRBJ1-5; D perhaps matches TRBD1 (6 bases). CDR3 length: 14 amino acids. V was cut by 2 bases and J by 6 bases, with 11 bases left in between. From germline, CDR1 is ENHRY and CDR2 SYGVKD. The CDR3 spells CAISEAGGVQPQHF. CDR3 nucleotide sequence: TGTGCCATCAGTGAGGCGGGGGGCGTTCAGCCCCAGCATTTT.

To note about this clonotype: A much more abundant neighbour one base away suggests this may be a read error. The rearrangement links TRBV6-5 to TRBJ2-2; no firm D call. Germline values: CDR1 MNHEY, CDR2 SVGAGI. Trimming took 2 bases from V and 5 from J, leaving 9 bases between them. This CDR3 is 14 amino acids long. CDR3 amino acids: CASSYRTETGELFF. For the CDR3, the DNA is TGTGCCAGCAGTTACAGAACCGAGACCGGGGAGCTGTTTTTT.

Ten or more counts support this clonotype. The genes are TRBV28 and TRBJ1-1; no clear D. The germline V gene has CDR1 MDHEN and CDR2 SYDVKM. Trimming left V 4 bases short and J 6 bases short, with 12 bases between. The CDR3 is 13 residues long. Written as DNA, the CDR3 is TGTGCCAGCAGTTCCCCGGACTCGGCTGAAGCTTTCTTT. Encoded protein: CASSSPDSAEAFF.

The rearrangement links TRBV15 to TRBJ2-7, with 7 positions matching TRBD1. The CDR3 is 13 residues long. Germline CDR1 and CDR2: LNHNV and YYDKDF (reference sequence). V lost 5 bases and J lost 6; bases outside the gene matches: 7. The CDR3, as DNA: TGTGCCACCAGCGATACAGGGGTCGGCGAGCAGTACTTC. It yields the protein CATSDTGVGEQYF.

This clonotype was detected only a few times. The V and J genes are TRBV24-1 and TRBJ1-1, with TRBD1 as a possible D gene (5 bases). Trimming took 7 bases from V and 4 from J, leaving 12 bases between them. The germline V gene encodes CDR1 KGHDR and CDR2 SFDVKD. The CDR3 spans 13 residues. The CDR3 spells CATSPTGGTEAFF. DNA for the CDR3: TGTGCCACCAGCCCCACGGGGGGCACTGAAGCTTTCTTT.

CDR3 sequence reads: CASSLRGVGNQPQHF. CDR3 bases: TGTGCCAGCAGCTTGAGAGGGGTTGGCAATCAGCCCCAGCATTTT. V usage is TRBV5-5 and J usage is TRBJ1-5; possible D gene TRBD1, 5 bases. Germline CDR1 and CDR2: SGHKS and YYEKEE (reference sequence). Trimming cost V 1 base and J 2 bases, with 10 bases left between them. The CDR3 length is 15 residues.

About this clonotype: With only one base between it and a far larger clone, this is likely a read error. The chain couples TRBV2 to TRBJ2-5; D may match TRBD1 or TRBD2 (5 bases each). Germline V CDR1 and CDR2: SNHLY, FYNNEI. The CDR3 is 15 amino acids. CDR3 DNA sequence: TGTGCCAGCAGTCCCCTGGGGGTTGGCCAAGAGACCCGGTACTTC. Protein sequence: CASSPLGVGQETRYF.

This chain joins TRBV28 and TRBJ1-1; D gene uncertain. This CDR3 spans 13 amino acids. From germline, CDR1 is MDHEN and CDR2 SYDVKM. Trimming took 9 bases from V and 3 from J, leaving 14 bases between them. The CDR3 sequence: CASSPEWDTEAFF. DNA of the CDR3: TGTGCCAGTTCTCCGGAGTGGGACACTGAAGCTTTCTTT.

J is TRBJ2-1 and V is TRBV28; TRBD2 aligns across 10 bases. Germline CDR1 and CDR2: MDHEN and SYDVKM. With V trimmed by 6 bases and J by 7 bases, 9 bases remained unmatched. This CDR3 has 15 residues. CDR3 protein: CASSRTSGWGNEQFF. Written as DNA, the CDR3 is TGTGCCAGCAGCCGGACTAGCGGTTGGGGGAATGAGCAGTTCTTC.

Regarding this clonotype: One junction end does not reproduce the germline sequence, and a read error may be involved. This rearrangement joins TRBV27 to TRBJ1-4; D is possibly TRBD1 (5 bases). Germline loops: CDR1 MNHEY, CDR2 SMNVEV (reference sequence). This CDR3 spans 13 amino acids. The CDR3 bases are TGTGCCAGCAGTCCCCTGACAGTGGAAAAACTGGTTTTT. Amino acid sequence: CASSPLTVEKLVF.

In this sample, this clonotype turned up a few times. The V gene is TRBV20-1, the J gene TRBJ1-1; D may be TRBD1 (5 bases). Germline CDR1 is DFQATT and CDR2 is SNEGSKA (reference sequence). V lost 4 bases to trimming and J lost 2 bases, with 11 bases between them. The CDR3 runs 13 residues. DNA of the CDR3: TGCAGTGCTATCACCGGGGCCAACACTGAAGCTTTCTTT. This translates into CSAITGANTEAFF.

This clonotype was detected ten times or more. The J gene is TRBJ2-5, the V gene TRBV20-1; D remains unclear. Between the trimmed V and J ends, which lost 6 bases and 2 bases, there was a span of 10 bases. This CDR3 is 12 amino acids long. Germline CDR1 and CDR2: DFQATT and SNEGSKA (reference sequence). CDR3 coding DNA: TGCAGTGCCACAGAGTTTCAAGAGACCCAGTACTTC. Translation: CSATEFQETQYF.

As for this clonotype: It is likely a read error: a sequence one base away is far more abundant. This sequence joins TRBV9 and TRBJ2-5; 13 bases agree with TRBD2. Germline CDR1 is SGDLS and CDR2 is YYNGEE. This CDR3 comprises 18 residues. The V and J ends lost 4 bases and 4 bases, in that order; junction bases with no gene match: 13. The CDR3 DNA reads as TGTGCCAGCAGCCAAGGTTGGACTAGCGGGAGTGTAGGAGAGACCCAGTACTTC. Protein sequence: CASSQGWTSGSVGETQYF.

To note about this clonotype: An end of the junction does not agree with germline; a read error may underlie this. The chain employs TRBV7-9 and TRBJ2-2, with a tentative D call TRBD2 (5 bases). The CDR3 runs 15 residues. Germline V gives CDR1 SEHNR, CDR2 FQNEAQ (reference sequence). In DNA form, the CDR3 reads TGTGCCAGCAGCTACTCGATCGGGAACACCGGGGAGCTGCTTTTT. It encodes CASSYSIGNTGELLF.

Many counts were recorded for this clonotype. The rearrangement joins TRBV5-1 to TRBJ2-7; 8 nucleotides line up with TRBD1. V lost 3 bases to trimming and J lost 5 bases; unmatched junction nucleotides: 7. The CDR3 is 14 amino acids. The germline V gene encodes CDR1 SGHRS and CDR2 YFSETQ. The CDR3 loop is CASSWGQEGHEQYF. The CDR3 bases are TGCGCCAGCAGCTGGGGACAGGAGGGACACGAGCAGTACTTC.

Turning to this clonotype: It may be a read error: a sequence one base away is much more abundant. The chain employs TRBV3-1 and TRBJ1-2; TRBD1 is a possible D gene (6 bases). CDR3 length: 14 amino acids. Germline V CDR1 and CDR2: LGHDT, YNNKEL (reference sequence). The V end was cut by 5 bases, the J end by 6 bases, with 16 bases between. The CDR3: CASSARQVLHGYTF. In DNA form, the CDR3 reads TGTGCCAGCAGCGCGAGACAGGTACTCCATGGCTACACCTTC.

This clonotype appeared many times. J is TRBJ2-2 and V is TRBV28; TRBD2 agrees at 10 bases. The V segment lost 8 bases and the J segment 3 bases; nucleotides outside the gene matches: 3. CDR1 is MDHEN and CDR2 is SYDVKM in the germline V gene. The CDR3 loop spans 14 amino acids. Here the CDR3 DNA reads TGTGCCAGCCTTAGCGGGAGGTACACCGGGGAGCTGTTTTTT. Translation gives CASLSGRYTGELFF.

This clonotype was observed a few times. This chain connects TRBV2 to TRBJ2-2; 8 nucleotides line up with TRBD2. After removal of 4 bases from V and 0 bases from J, the junction contained 4 bases not matched to a gene. Per germline, CDR1 SNHLY and CDR2 FYNNEI. The CDR3 loop spans 16 amino acids. The CDR3: CASSGAGGSNTGELFF. CDR3 DNA sequence: TGTGCCAGCAGTGGGGCGGGAGGCTCGAACACCGGGGAGCTGTTTTTT.

This clonotype was recorded a few times. CDR3 DNA sequence: TGTGCCAGTTCGACCCCAAGGTCTAGCGGGAGTTGGAATGAGCAGTTCTTC. This codes for CASSTPRSSGSWNEQFF. The rearrangement uses TRBV28 and TRBJ2-1; 10 nucleotides agree with TRBD2. Germline V CDR1 and CDR2: MDHEN, SYDVKM. V lost 9 bases to trimming and J lost 7 bases; unmatched junction nucleotides: 18. The CDR3 sequence is 17 residues long.